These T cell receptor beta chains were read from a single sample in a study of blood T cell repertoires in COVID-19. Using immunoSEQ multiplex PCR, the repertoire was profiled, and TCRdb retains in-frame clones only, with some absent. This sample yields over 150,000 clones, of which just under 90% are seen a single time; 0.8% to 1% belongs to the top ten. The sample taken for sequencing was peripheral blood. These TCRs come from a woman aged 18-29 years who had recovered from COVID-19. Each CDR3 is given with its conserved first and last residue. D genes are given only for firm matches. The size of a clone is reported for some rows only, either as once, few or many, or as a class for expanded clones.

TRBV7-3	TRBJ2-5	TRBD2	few	TGTGCCAGCAGCTTAGGCGGGGGTCTACAAGAGACCCAGTACTTC	CASSLGGGLQETQYF
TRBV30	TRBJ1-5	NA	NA	TGTGCCTGGACAGGGGACAGCAATCAGCCCCAGCATTTT	CAWTGDSNQPQHF
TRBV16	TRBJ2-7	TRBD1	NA	TGTGCCAGCAGCCAGTCCGGACAGGGGTCGTGGGAGCAGTACTTC	CASSQSGQGSWEQYF
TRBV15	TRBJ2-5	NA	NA	TGTGCCACCAGCGGATCACAGGGTGAGGAGACCCAGTACTTC	CATSGSQGEETQYF
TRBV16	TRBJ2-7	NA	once	TGTGCCAGCAGCCAGGGTCTCGGGGGTGACGGCGAGCAGTACTTC	CASSQGLGGDGEQYF
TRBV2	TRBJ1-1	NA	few	TGTGCCAGCCTTTTACAGCATGAAGCTTTCTTT	CASLLQHEAFF
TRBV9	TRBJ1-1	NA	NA	TGTGCCAGCAGCGAGACAGGCGCCACTGAAGCTTTCTTT	CASSETGATEAFF
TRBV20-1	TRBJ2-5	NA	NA	TGCAGTGCTAGTGTAGTACAAGAGACCCAGTACTTC	CSASVVQETQYF
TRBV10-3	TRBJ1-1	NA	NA	TGTGCCATCAGTGATTTTCTGGGGGGCACTGAAGCTTTCTTT	CAISDFLGGTEAFF
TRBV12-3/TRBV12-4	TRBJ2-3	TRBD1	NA	TGTGCCAGCAATGGGACAGGGACTCAGCCCCAGTATTTT	CASNGTGTQPQYF
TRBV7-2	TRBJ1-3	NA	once	TGTGCCAGCAGCCCAAGACAGATCTTTACGGGAAACACCATATATTTT	CASSPRQIFTGNTIYF
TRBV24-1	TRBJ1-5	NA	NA	TGTGCCACCAGTGGGGATGCCGGGGGCAATCAGCCCCAGCATTTT	CATSGDAGGNQPQHF
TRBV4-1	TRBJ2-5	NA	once	TGCGCCAGCAGCCAAGAGGCATGGGGAGATACACAAGAGACCCAGTACTTC	CASSQEAWGDTQETQYF
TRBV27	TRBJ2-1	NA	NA	TGTGCCAGCACCACGCAGGGGAATGAGCAGTTCTTC	CASTTQGNEQFF
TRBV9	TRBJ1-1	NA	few	TGTGCCAGCAGCGGCCGGACAGCGAACACTGAAGCTTTCTTT	CASSGRTANTEAFF
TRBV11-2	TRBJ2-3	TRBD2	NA	TGTGCCAGCAGCCCGACTAAAGGACTAGCGGGGGTCACAGATACGCAGTATTTT	CASSPTKGLAGVTDTQYF
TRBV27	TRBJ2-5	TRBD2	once	TGTGCCAGTAGCGGGAGGGCCGGGGAGACCCAGTACTTC	CASSGRAGETQYF
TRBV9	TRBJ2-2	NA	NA	TGTGCCAGCAGCACACCCCACGTTAGGGAGCTGTTTTTT	CASSTPHVRELFF